One and the same sample provided the 26 T cell receptor beta chains below, sequenced in a study of cytomegalovirus exposure and HLA in healthy donors. This PCR relied on a set of 60 Vbeta primers and 13 Jbeta primers. Profiling relied on immunoSEQ multiplex PCR, and the TCRdb table lists in-frame clones only, not all of them. Here the sample spans more than 80,000 clones, approximately 89% being singletons. Specimen: PBMCs. Receptor source: a man aged 25-45 years in good health and CMV-seropositive.

The chain combines TRBV5-1 with TRBJ2-1; possibly TRBD2 for D (6 bases). V gave up 4 bases and J gave up 8 bases, with 16 bases separating them. The CDR3 extends over 14 amino acids. Per the germline V gene, CDR1 is SGHRS and CDR2 is YFSETQ. The CDR3 spells CASSRTPGVDEQFF. The CDR3 nucleotides read TGCGCCAGCAGCCGAACACCGGGGGTCGATGAGCAGTTCTTC.

CDR3 bases: TGTGCCAGCAGTCGACTAGCGGGGTACTACGAGCAGTACTTC. Residues: CASSRLAGYYEQYF. The gene calls are TRBV28 and TRBJ2-7; 11 bases line up with TRBD2. The CDR3 has 14 amino acids. Trimming at V came to 5 bases and at J to 3 bases, leaving 3 bases not matched to a gene. Germline CDR1 reads MDHEN; CDR2 reads SYDVKM.

The CDR3 loop is CAAGAGGAGGTTDTQYF. Here the CDR3 DNA reads TGTGCCGCTGGGGCGGGGGGAGCGGGAGGGACAACAGATACGCAGTATTTT. This chain uses TRBV11-2 with TRBJ2-3; TRBD2 matches at 10 bases. V gave up 11 bases and J gave up 3 bases; unmatched junction bases: 17. The CDR3 contains 17 residues. Germline assignment: CDR1 SGHAT and CDR2 FQNNGV.

V is TRBV18 and J is TRBJ2-1; TRBD2 might be the D (6 bases). Trimming removed 3 bases from V and 10 bases from J, with 13 bases in between. Per the germline V gene, CDR1 is KGHSH and CDR2 is LQKENI. This CDR3 has 13 amino acids. CDR3 coding DNA: TGTGCCAGCTCACCGAGCATAGCGGAGGAGCAGTTCTTC. This encodes CASSPSIAEEQFF.

The chain combines TRBV18 with TRBJ1-1; the match to TRBD1 covers 9 bases. Trimming removed 6 bases from V and 6 bases from J; junction bases left unmatched: 11. The germline V gene encodes CDR1 KGHSH and CDR2 LQKENI. The CDR3 runs to 15 residues. CDR3 DNA sequence: TGTGCCAGCTCCCGATCCGGGACAGGGTTGGCTGAAGCTTTCTTT. It translates to CASSRSGTGLAEAFF.

The chain combines TRBV4-1 with TRBJ2-1; 10 nucleotides line up with TRBD2. CDR3 size: 16 residues. Germline loops: CDR1 MGHRA, CDR2 YSYEKL. Trimming removed 0 bases from V and 5 bases from J; junction bases left unmatched: 4. The chain's CDR3 is CASSQDGLAADNEQFF. CDR3 DNA sequence: TGCGCCAGCAGCCAAGACGGACTAGCGGCCGACAATGAGCAGTTCTTC.

This sequence joins TRBV7-9 and TRBJ1-1; D gene ambiguous. V was shortened by 3 bases and J by 1 base, with 6 bases between the two germline ends. The germline CDR1 and CDR2 sequences are SEHNR and FQNEAQ (reference sequence). This CDR3 contains 13 residues. CDR3 bases: TGTGCCAGCAGCTTCGGAGGGAACACTGAAGCTTTCTTT. It specifies CASSFGGNTEAFF.

The rearrangement joins TRBV28 to TRBJ2-7; 9 bases are a match to TRBD1. J lost 3 bases, V lost 6 bases, and 6 bases had no gene match. The CDR3 totals 14 residues. The germline CDR1 and CDR2 sequences are MDHEN and SYDVKM. The CDR3 coding sequence is TGTGCCAGCAGCTCGGGACAGGGCGTCTACGAGCAGTACTTC. Amino acid sequence: CASSSGQGVYEQYF.

This clone was counted once. The chain links TRBV5-1 to TRBJ2-7; TRBD2 aligns across 10 bases. This CDR3 contains 16 residues. V lost 5 bases and J lost 5; bases outside the gene matches: 13. Germline V gene lookup returns CDR1 SGHRS and CDR2 YFSETQ. In nucleotides, the CDR3 is TGCGCCAGCAGACCGCAACCTAGCGGGGGACACCACGAGCAGTACTTC. It yields the protein CASRPQPSGGHHEQYF.

This sequence joins TRBV9 and TRBJ2-5; D is possibly TRBD1 (6 bases). The germline V gene has CDR1 SGDLS and CDR2 YYNGEE. V was cut by 4 bases and J by 2 bases, with 15 bases left in between. CDR3 length: 15 amino acids. The CDR3: CASSITPGTQETQYF. The CDR3 DNA reads as TGTGCCAGCAGCATCACGCCCGGGACACAAGAGACCCAGTACTTC.

This clone has a single count. Compared with germline, one end of the junction differs, possibly owing to a read error. The chain combines TRBV7-9 with TRBJ1-2, with D hard to call. CDR1 is SEHNR, CDR2 FQNEAQ, per germline (reference sequence). CDR3 size: 9 residues. This chain's CDR3 is CASSLTIQF. DNA of the CDR3: TGTGCCAGCAGCTTAACGATACAGTTC.

The chain combines TRBV10-3 with TRBJ1-1; D may be TRBD1 (6 bases). The V gene lost 4 bases and the J gene lost 1 base, with 16 bases spanning the gap. This CDR3 comprises 16 residues. Per the germline V gene, CDR1 is ENHRY and CDR2 is SYGVKD. CDR3 protein: CAISANSDRGNTEAFF. The CDR3, as DNA: TGTGCCATCAGTGCGAACTCGGACAGAGGGAACACTGAAGCTTTCTTT.

This chain connects TRBV29-1 to TRBJ1-4, with 9 bases identical to TRBD1. V trimming: 4 bases; J trimming: 5 bases; junction bases outside the gene matches: 5. The CDR3 is 14 amino acids. Germline V gives CDR1 SQVTM, CDR2 ANQGSEA. For the CDR3, the DNA is TGCAGCGTTGTCCCGGGACAGGGAAATGAAAAACTGTTTTTT. This sequence encodes CSVVPGQGNEKLFF.

The CDR3 coding sequence is TGTGCCAGCAGCGTAGCTGGGTCTGGCGGGAGCCTGAGCGAGCAGTACTTC. Protein product: CASSVAGSGGSLSEQYF. This chain connects TRBV9 to TRBJ2-7; 7 bases map to TRBD2. The CDR3 has 17 amino acids. Losses at the gene ends were 0 bases for V and 6 bases for J; bases not matched to a gene: 15. Looked up from germline, CDR1 is SGDLS and CDR2 is YYNGEE.

The chain is built from TRBV18 and TRBJ1-4; no reliable D call. CDR3 length equals 16 residues. Trimming left V 2 bases short and J 6 bases short, with 16 bases between. The germline gives CDR1 KGHSH, CDR2 LQKENI. CDR3 residues: CASSPTARYGDEKLFF. CDR3 bases: TGTGCCAGCTCACCAACAGCGCGCTACGGGGATGAAAAACTGTTTTTT.

The CDR3 coding sequence is TGTGCCATCAGTGAACAGTTATCTAGCACAGATACGCAGTATTTT. Protein sequence: CAISEQLSSTDTQYF. The chain combines TRBV10-3 with TRBJ2-3, with D unresolved. The germline V gene encodes CDR1 ENHRY and CDR2 SYGVKD. The V end was cut by 3 bases, the J end by 0 bases, with 10 bases between. The CDR3 sequence is 15 residues long.

This rearrangement joins TRBV6-4 to TRBJ2-2, with D tentatively TRBD2 (5 bases). V lost 3 bases and J 3 bases, leaving 5 bases between the germline ends. Germline loops: CDR1 MRHNA, CDR2 SNTAGT. There are 13 residues in the CDR3. The CDR3 region is CASSEDYTGELFF. The CDR3 DNA reads as TGTGCCAGCAGTGAGGACTACACCGGGGAGCTGTTTTTT.

The chain combines TRBV28 with TRBJ1-5; TRBD1 aligns across 9 bases. The length of the CDR3 is 16 residues. J gave up 4 bases and V 5 bases, and 9 bases lay outside the gene matches. Germline lookup yields CDR1 MDHEN and CDR2 SYDVKM. CDR3 DNA sequence: TGTGCCAGCAGTCCCACACAGGGGGCGAGGAATCAGCCCCAGCATTTT. Protein product: CASSPTQGARNQPQHF.

In DNA form, the CDR3 reads TGCAGCGTCCAGACCGGGACAGGTTACGAGCAGTACTTC. Translated: CSVQTGTGYEQYF. This chain uses TRBV29-1 with TRBJ2-7; TRBD1 matches at 8 bases. The CDR3 has 13 amino acids. V was pared by 6 bases and J by 4 bases, with 8 bases of the junction left unmatched. Germline V gene sequence: CDR1 SQVTM, CDR2 ANQGSEA.

V gene TRBV7-8 combines with J gene TRBJ1-1, with 7 nucleotides matching TRBD1. This CDR3 contains 15 residues. CDR1 and CDR2 (germline): SGHVS, FQNEAQ. The J segment lost 3 bases and the V segment lost 5 bases, leaving 9 bases of the junction unmatched. CDR3 nucleotide sequence: TGTGCCAGCAGCCTCCAAGGACAGGCTGACACTGAAGCTTTCTTT. It yields the protein CASSLQGQADTEAFF.

The gene calls are TRBV5-1 and TRBJ1-2, with 10 bases matching TRBD1. The CDR3 length is 16 residues. Per the germline V gene, CDR1 is SGHRS and CDR2 is YFSETQ. With 0 bases clipped from V and 5 bases from J, the junction kept 7 bases outside the gene matches. CDR3 residues: CASSLDPGTGVYGYTF. In nucleotides, the CDR3 is TGCGCCAGCAGCTTGGACCCCGGGACAGGGGTTTATGGCTACACCTTC. Variable domain in full (rest from reference TRBV5-1 and TRBJ1-2): KAGVTQTPRYLIKTRGQQVTLSCSPISGHRSVSWYQQTPGQGLQFLFEYFSETQRNKGNFPGRFSGRQFSNSRSEMNVSTLELGDSALYLCASSLDPGTGVYGYTFGSGTRLTVV.

This clone was detected only once. The chain joins TRBV9 to TRBJ2-1; the match to TRBD1 covers 7 bases. Germline V gene sequence: CDR1 SGDLS, CDR2 YYNGEE. There are 17 residues in the CDR3. Unmatched junction bases numbered 16, after V lost 4 bases and J lost 6 bases. CDR3 sequence reads: CASSPPTTGWLVNEQFF. The CDR3 DNA follows: TGTGCCAGCAGCCCCCCCACGACAGGGTGGTTGGTCAATGAGCAGTTCTTC.

This chain connects TRBV6-1 to TRBJ1-2; possible D gene TRBD1, 5 bases. Germline V gene data show CDR1 as MNHNS and CDR2 as SASEGT. CDR3 length equals 15 residues. V lost 1 base and J 4 bases, leaving 13 bases between the germline ends. The CDR3 here is CASSEGQYAIYGYTF. Written as DNA, the CDR3 is TGTGCCAGCAGTGAAGGACAGTACGCGATCTATGGCTACACCTTC.

The chain has TRBV27 and TRBJ1-2, with D possibly matching TRBD1 (5 bases). This CDR3 has 20 residues. Trimming cost V 5 bases and J 3 bases, with 31 bases left between them. Germline V gene data show CDR1 as MNHEY and CDR2 as SMNVEV (reference sequence). CDR3 protein: CASSPLGFGREVNLDYGYTF. CDR3 in DNA: TGTGCCAGCAGTCCACTAGGGTTTGGCAGGGAGGTGAATTTAGACTATGGCTACACCTTC.

The genes are TRBV7-8 and TRBJ2-7; no clear D. Trimming stripped 3 bases from V and 0 bases from J, with 9 bases between. Per the germline V gene, CDR1 is SGHVS and CDR2 is FQNEAQ. There are 14 residues in the CDR3. As DNA, the CDR3 is TGTGCCAGCAGCTTTATCGGTAGCTCCTACGAGCAGTACTTC. Amino acid sequence: CASSFIGSSYEQYF.

J is TRBJ2-4 and V is TRBV5-6, with D hard to call. The ends were cut back, 5 bases at V and 8 bases at J, with 14 bases in the middle. CDR1 and CDR2 from the germline V gene are SGHDT and YYEEEE. CDR3 size: 13 residues. CDR3 sequence reads: CASRNGFEDIQYF. The CDR3 bases are TGTGCCAGCAGGAACGGGTTCGAAGACATTCAGTACTTC.